The next 14 T cell receptor beta chains were all read from a single sample in a study of OX40 agonist ivuxolimab in advanced cancers. TCRdb's copy holds only in-frame clones and misses some; the assay was immunoSEQ multiplex PCR. The table includes about 36,000 clones, around 77% detected once. The material sequenced was CD4+ or CD8+ T cells sorted from blood, taken in a trial of the OX40 agonist ivuxolimab. These receptors all stem from an adult with an advanced solid tumor such as melanoma, head and neck, liver or kidney cancer.

V is TRBV7-9 and J is TRBJ1-1; the D is unclear. Germline loops: CDR1 SEHNR, CDR2 FQNEAQ (reference sequence). Trimming took off 4 bases at V and 7 bases at J, with 13 bases between the two ends. This CDR3 contains 13 residues. CDR3 region: CASSSTEQLEAFF. Written as DNA, the CDR3 is TGTGCCAGCAGCTCCACCGAACAGCTTGAAGCTTTCTTT.

The chain couples TRBV27 to TRBJ1-6; 8 bases map to TRBD1. The germline V gene encodes CDR1 MNHEY and CDR2 SMNVEV (reference sequence). Trimming cost V 10 bases and J 12 bases; bases outside gene matches: 17. The CDR3 totals 15 residues. The CDR3 DNA follows: TGTGCCACCCCTCTGCGGGACAGGAATTTATTACCCCTCCACTTT. Its translation: CATPLRDRNLLPLHF.

This clone appeared a few times. This chain connects TRBV2 to TRBJ2-7; D may be TRBD2 (5 bases). The CDR3 spans 13 residues. Trimming took off 7 bases at V and 2 bases at J, with 12 bases between the two ends. Germline lookup yields CDR1 SNHLY and CDR2 FYNNEI. CDR3 coding DNA: TGTGCCAGCAAATCGGGGAACCCCTACGAGCAGTACTTC. It encodes CASKSGNPYEQYF.

This rearrangement joins TRBV7-6 to TRBJ2-7, with D maybe TRBD1 (5 bases). This CDR3 has 15 residues. Germline CDR1 is SGHVS and CDR2 is FNYEAQ. V lost 2 bases and J lost 6, with 17 bases in between. The DNA for the CDR3 is TGTGCCAGCAGCTTAAGGGATGCCGGACAAGGCGAGCAGTACTTC. It translates to CASSLRDAGQGEQYF.

The chain recombines TRBV27 with TRBJ1-1; TRBD1 is a possible D gene (5 bases). Per germline, CDR1 MNHEY and CDR2 SMNVEV (reference sequence). With 2 bases removed from V and 5 bases from J, the gap between germline ends came to 9 bases. The CDR3 is 13 amino acids. CDR3 bases: TGTGCCAGCAGTTTAATCGGGGGAACTGAAGCTTTCTTT. Amino acid sequence: CASSLIGGTEAFF.

V and J are TRBV5-4 and TRBJ2-4; 12 nucleotides line up with TRBD2. V lost 2 bases and J lost 1; bases outside the gene matches: 10. The CDR3 extends over 19 amino acids. The germline CDR1 and CDR2 sequences are SGHNT and YYREEE (reference sequence). The CDR3 reads CASSFRTSGKGLAKNIQYF. CDR3 coding DNA: TGTGCCAGCAGCTTCCGGACTAGCGGGAAAGGGCTGGCCAAAAACATTCAGTACTTC.

The J gene is TRBJ1-6, the V gene TRBV27; unclear D gene. With 8 bases removed from V and 6 bases from J, the gap between germline ends came to 11 bases. Germline-derived CDR1 and CDR2 are MNHEY and SMNVEV (reference sequence). This CDR3 has 13 amino acids. CDR3 sequence (DNA): TGTGCCAGCGCCCCGGCGGGTAATTCACCCCTCCACTTT. Its translation: CASAPAGNSPLHF.

CDR3 in DNA: TGTGCCAGCAGCTTAGCAGCGGGGGCTGGAAACACCATATATTTT. Translating gives CASSLAAGAGNTIYF. The chain combines TRBV7-9 with TRBJ1-3; D is perhaps TRBD1 (5 bases). Germline CDR1 reads SEHNR; CDR2 reads FQNEAQ (reference sequence). The CDR3 runs to 15 residues. V was cut by 0 bases and J by 2 bases, with 8 bases left in between. The full variable domain, in which reference TRBV7-9 and TRBJ1-3 provide the parts outside the CDR3, is DTGVSQNPRHKITKRGQNVTFRCDPISEHNRLYWYRQTLGQGPEFLTYFQNEAQLEKSRLLSDRFSAERPKGSFSTLEIQRTEQGDSAMYLCASSLAAGAGNTIYFGEGSWLTVV.

This clone was found once. The chain uses TRBV4-2 and TRBJ2-7; 8 bases line up with TRBD2. V dropped 2 bases and J dropped 1; count of bases not matched to a gene: 1. Germline V gives CDR1 LGHNA, CDR2 YNFKEQ. The CDR3 is 14 amino acids. The CDR3 spells CASSQSGGSYEQYF. As DNA, the CDR3 is TGTGCCAGCAGCCAAAGCGGGGGATCCTACGAGCAGTACTTC.

Regarding this clone: At one of its ends the junction is not consistent with the germline gene, which may arise from a read error. This chain connects TRBV7-7 to TRBJ2-5, with a weak D call TRBD2 (5 bases). There are 13 residues in the CDR3. The germline V gene has CDR1 SSHAT and CDR2 FNYEAQ (reference sequence). DNA for the CDR3: TGTGCTAGCAGCTTACTAGGTCAAGAGACCCAGTACTTC. It encodes CASSLLGQETQYF.

The chain links TRBV6-4 to TRBJ2-2; a weak D match, TRBD2 (5 bases). V was clipped by 4 bases and J by 4 bases, with 19 bases between them. Per the germline V gene, CDR1 is MRHNA and CDR2 is SNTAGT. The CDR3 is made up of 17 amino acids. This CDR3 reads CASSVEILGGPTGELFF. Here the CDR3 DNA reads TGTGCCAGCAGTGTTGAGATTCTAGGAGGTCCCACCGGGGAGCTGTTTTTT.

The chain couples TRBV30 to TRBJ2-3; D remains unclear. Germline CDR1 is GTSNPN and CDR2 is SVGIG (reference sequence). The CDR3 has 14 amino acids. Trimming shortened V by 0 bases and J by 0 bases, and 7 bases separated the two germline ends. The CDR3 DNA reads as TGTGCCTGGAGTGTCGCCGCAAGCACAGATACGCAGTATTTT. Its translation: CAWSVAASTDTQYF.

The chain is built from TRBV4-1 and TRBJ1-4, with TRBD1 matching 8 bases. CDR1 and CDR2 from the germline V gene are MGHRA and YSYEKL. This CDR3 has 17 amino acids. Trimming removed 0 bases from V and 2 bases from J; junction bases left unmatched: 5. For the CDR3, the DNA is TGCGCCAGCAGCCAAGAGCCAGGGGGCACTACTAATGAAAAACTGTTTTTT. It encodes CASSQEPGGTTNEKLFF.

This chain joins TRBV30 and TRBJ1-2; tentatively, D is TRBD1 (5 bases). The germline gives CDR1 GTSNPN, CDR2 SVGIG (reference sequence). Trimming left V 1 base short and J 8 bases short, with 17 bases between. The CDR3 has 14 amino acids. As DNA, the CDR3 is TGTGCCTGGAGTGACCCCGGGGGGAGTGAAGGCTACACCTTC. Translating gives CAWSDPGGSEGYTF.